At least ten counts were recorded for the clone carrying this TCR beta chain. What it recognizes is unknown. The sample is drawn from a study of T cell repertoires in cytomegalovirus infection. Study-wide background: In public TCR beta signatures, there were indications of both CMV infection and matching HLA type.

General study findings and limits: HLA-C-restricted, CMV-specific TCR beta clonotypes were dominant ex vivo. The cumulative frequency of public TCR beta families distinguished individuals who carried CMV together with the relevant HLA.

The CDR3 consists of 16 residues. The germline CDR1 and CDR2 sequences are SEHNR and FQNEAQ (reference sequence). The V and J ends lost 10 bases and 1 base, in that order; junction bases with no gene match: 9. In TCRdb, the reads were re-called with MiXCR into one record per CDR3 protein. There are more than 140,000 distinct CDR3 sequences in the sample; approximately 5.9% occur only once, and 15% to 20% lies in the top ten. The chain has TRBV7-9 and TRBJ2-3; TRBD2 agrees at 12 bases. Sequencing was performed on PBMCs. The source of this sequence is a human donor in good health (CMV status not recorded). Some clones in this sample may be carry-over from other donors' samples. The CDR3 spells CATNKRLAGGTDTQYF. Here the CDR3 DNA reads TGTGCCACCAACAAGAGACTAGCGGGAGGCACAGATACGCAGTATTTT.